These 12 T cell receptor beta chains were all obtained from the same sample, sequenced in a study of beta chain features in type 1 diabetes. The authors reverse transcribed all of the isolated RNA, so sequencing captured expressed TCRB transcripts. Clones were sequenced by immunoSEQ multiplex PCR, and TCRdb holds only the in-frame ones, with some missing. Of 300,000 to 450,000 clones listed, around 20% are singletons. The sample was naive CD4+ T cells from blood. The receptors stem from a young woman in good health.

The rearrangement uses TRBV9 and TRBJ1-2; D uncertain. Trimming pared 3 bases from V and 2 bases from J, leaving 14 bases between. From germline, CDR1 is SGDLS and CDR2 YYNGEE. The CDR3 consists of 15 residues. The CDR3 region is CASSGGVLPNYGYTF. For the CDR3, the DNA is TGTGCCAGCAGCGGGGGAGTCCTTCCCAACTATGGCTACACCTTC.

The chain couples TRBV29-1 to TRBJ2-3; no clear D. The CDR3 length is 14 residues. The ends were cut back, 5 bases at V and 0 bases at J, with 12 bases in the middle. The germline V gene encodes CDR1 SQVTM and CDR2 ANQGSEA. As DNA, the CDR3 is TGCAGCGTTCTTATCCCCTCCAGCACAGATACGCAGTATTTT. Encoded protein: CSVLIPSSTDTQYF.

This clone was found a few times. This chain links TRBV30 with TRBJ2-1, with D maybe TRBD2 (6 bases). V shed 2 bases and J shed 4 bases, with 9 bases lying between them. The germline gives CDR1 GTSNPN, CDR2 SVGIG (reference sequence). CDR3 length: 13 residues. The chain's CDR3 is CAWSPREYNEQFF. CDR3 nucleotides: TGTGCCTGGAGTCCGCGGGAATACAATGAGCAGTTCTTC.

This clone was found a few times. V and J are TRBV5-1 and TRBJ2-2; TRBD2 matches at 7 bases. CDR3 length: 20 amino acids. The V gene end was trimmed by 4 bases and the J gene end by 2 bases; junction bases not matched to a gene: 20. Per germline, CDR1 SGHRS and CDR2 YFSETQ. The CDR3 sequence: CASSAVPAGWLAENTGELFF. The DNA of the CDR3 is TGCGCCAGCAGCGCTGTCCCAGCGGGTTGGCTAGCGGAAAACACCGGGGAGCTGTTTTTT.

This clone came up a few times. The chain has TRBV2 and TRBJ1-1, with D perhaps matching TRBD1 (5 bases). The CDR3 covers 13 residues. Trimming removed 5 bases from V and 5 bases from J, with 12 bases in between. The germline V gene encodes CDR1 SNHLY and CDR2 FYNNEI. CDR3 region: CASSRQGGTEAFF. CDR3 DNA: TGTGCCAGCAGTAGGCAGGGAGGGACTGAAGCTTTCTTT.

This chain joins TRBV18 and TRBJ2-1, with D possibly being TRBD1 (6 bases). The CDR3 extends over 14 amino acids. Looked up from germline, CDR1 is KGHSH and CDR2 is LQKENI. V lost 0 bases and J 6 bases, leaving 9 bases between the germline ends. The CDR3 spells CASSPPPGVNEQFF. The CDR3 region has the DNA TGTGCCAGCTCACCACCGCCAGGGGTCAATGAGCAGTTCTTC.

The J gene is TRBJ2-7, the V gene TRBV5-1; D ambiguous. CDR3 size: 15 residues. Germline V gene lookup returns CDR1 SGHRS and CDR2 YFSETQ. Between the trimmed V and J ends, which lost 0 bases and 3 bases, there was a span of 13 bases. The CDR3 loop is CASSLVPGLYYEQYF. The CDR3 DNA follows: TGCGCCAGCAGCTTGGTGCCAGGTTTGTACTACGAGCAGTACTTC.

The gene calls are TRBV7-9 and TRBJ2-3; 7 positions agree with TRBD1. Germline CDR1 reads SEHNR; CDR2 reads FQNEAQ (reference sequence). With 5 bases clipped from V and 7 bases from J, the junction kept 12 bases outside the gene matches. CDR3 length equals 15 residues. The CDR3 loop is CASSRYVTGRNTQYF. The CDR3 nucleotides are TGTGCCAGCAGCCGATACGTGACAGGGCGAAATACGCAGTATTTT.

This clone has a handful of counts. The V gene is TRBV15, the J gene TRBJ2-2; D remains ambiguous. V lost 0 bases and J lost 4, with 12 bases in between. The CDR3 totals 16 residues. The germline gives CDR1 LNHNV, CDR2 YYDKDF (reference sequence). In DNA form, the CDR3 reads TGTGCCACCAGCAGAGATGTAGGAGAGATCACCGGGGAGCTGTTTTTT. Residues: CATSRDVGEITGELFF.

V gene TRBV4-3 combines with J gene TRBJ1-4, with 11 bases aligning to TRBD1. J gave up 8 bases and V 4 bases, and 3 bases lay outside the gene matches. The CDR3 extends over 14 amino acids. Germline CDR1 is LGHNA and CDR2 is YSLEER. CDR3 region: CASSLGQGVEKLFF. CDR3 nucleotide sequence: TGCGCCAGCAGCCTGGGACAGGGGGTGGAAAAACTGTTTTTT.

This clone was observed a handful of times. This chain uses TRBV29-1 with TRBJ1-2, with 9 bases aligning to TRBD1. Germline CDR1 and CDR2: SQVTM and ANQGSEA. This CDR3 region has 16 residues. The trim removed 5 bases at V and 3 bases at J, leaving 13 bases unmatched. The DNA for the CDR3 is TGCAGCGTTACTCCTCTCGGGACAGGGTGGGACTATGGCTACACCTTC. Amino acids: CSVTPLGTGWDYGYTF.

The chain has TRBV5-1 and TRBJ2-1, with TRBD1 matching over 10 bases. Germline trimming cut 0 bases from V and 5 bases from J; bases unmatched to any gene: 2. The CDR3 is 15 residues long. Germline V gene lookup returns CDR1 SGHRS and CDR2 YFSETQ. CDR3 sequence: CASSLGDRGDNEQFF. The CDR3 DNA follows: TGCGCCAGCAGCTTGGGGGACAGGGGTGACAATGAGCAGTTCTTC. Looking up the rest from reference TRBV5-1 and TRBJ2-1 gives the full variable domain: KAGVTQTPRYLIKTRGQQVTLSCSPISGHRSVSWYQQTPGQGLQFLFEYFSETQRNKGNFPGRFSGRQFSNSRSEMNVSTLELGDSALYLCASSLGDRGDNEQFFGPGTRLTVL.